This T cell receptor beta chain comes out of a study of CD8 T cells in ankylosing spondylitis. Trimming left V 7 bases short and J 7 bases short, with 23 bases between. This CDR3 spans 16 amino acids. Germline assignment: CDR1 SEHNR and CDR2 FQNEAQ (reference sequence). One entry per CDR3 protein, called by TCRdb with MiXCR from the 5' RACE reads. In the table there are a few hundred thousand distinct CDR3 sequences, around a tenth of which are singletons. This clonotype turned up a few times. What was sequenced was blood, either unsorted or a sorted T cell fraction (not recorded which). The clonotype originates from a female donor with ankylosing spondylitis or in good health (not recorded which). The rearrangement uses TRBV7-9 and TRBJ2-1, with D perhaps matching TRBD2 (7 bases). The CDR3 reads CASISSWRGGWNEQFF. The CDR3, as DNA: TGTGCCAGCATCAGTAGCTGGAGGGGGGGCTGGAATGAGCAGTTCTTC.